This TCR beta chain was observed in a study of Graves' ophthalmopathy and Graves' hyperthyroidism (dated by TCRdb to 2017 to 2018). In terms of the full investigation: Hyperthyroidism was considered stable if no progression to ophthalmopathy occurred within 18 months of follow-up. TCR beta repertoire signatures were used to distinguish Graves' ophthalmopathy from Graves' hyperthyroidism and to predict progression to ophthalmopathy. In total, 135 blood samples were TCR-sequenced: under 45 ophthalmopathy, some 75 hyperthyroidism and approximately 17 hyperthyroidism-to-ophthalmopathy patients. To explore V-J signatures that separate ophthalmopathy from hyperthyroidism, a discovery set of fewer than 110 patients was enrolled, consisting of fewer than 45 with ophthalmopathy and about 60 with stable hyperthyroidism. An independent validation cohort was composed of fewer than 20 hyperthyroidism patients and around 16 patients who later progressed from hyperthyroidism to ophthalmopathy. In roughly 6 hyperthyroidism patients, T-cell repertoires of thyroid tissue and blood were compared. Following sample collection, hyperthyroidism patients were given methimazole at a starting dose of 30 mg daily, and ophthalmopathy patients were given high-dose intravenous methylprednisolone.

V is reduced by 10 bases and J by 5 bases, leaving a spacing of 17 bases between them. For CDR1 and CDR2, the germline V gene lists MGHDK and SYGVNS. Its CDR3 holds 13 amino acids, cysteine through phenylalanine. CDR3 DNA is the only sequence kept; it has 39 bases, read in frame from the first base. Comments on this clonotype: Its antigen is currently not known. No per-base quality is available; no much larger clone lies one base away.

TCR beta CDR3 regions were amplified from RNA transcripts for repertoire sequencing. HTBI primers and the Qiagen OneStep RT-PCR kit were used in a first-round RT-PCR, which was followed by a second-round multiplex PCR, size selection and purification. Libraries were sequenced on an Illumina HiSeq2000 using paired-end 100 bp reads. The published analysis was carried out like this. Reads were processed with SOAPnuke, discarding reads with adapters, uncalled bases, mean Phred below 15, or no exact constant-primer or identifier match. High-quality paired reads were merged with COPE v1.2.5. Each unique nucleotide sequence was defined as a clonotype, and clonotypes were aligned to IMGT TRB V, D and J references with MiTCR v1.1. Analysis was restricted to V-J combinations with a frequency above 0.0001, which covered roughly 99% of repertoires. A TCR clonal expansion and chaos score per V-J combination was defined as the ratio of F50 clonal expansion to chaos observed in the TCRdist matrix. Welch's t-statistics and random forest were used to reduce the features to roughly 14 V-J combinations, which were then used as input to a naive Bayes classifier. Thyroid-blood repertoire similarity was quantified with the Morisita-Horn index. TCRdb's own reprocessing of the public reads used fastp at Q25 and MiXCR and kept productive beta chains. Each CDR3 protein gets just one entry, which takes the most common genes and DNA from the rows behind it. TCRdb, not the original authors, processed these V and J calls. Recorded for this sample are some 1.1 million distinct CDR3 sequences; 35% to 40% of them occurred a single time. The top ten clones comprise 11% of the sample.

The paper as a whole reports these results and caveats: Ophthalmopathy was separated from stable hyperthyroidism by the 13-signature model with about 88% sensitivity and 81% to 83% specificity in cross-validation and with 80%/75% in the test set. In validation, the model predicted ophthalmopathy progression with 55% to 71% sensitivity and roughly 78% specificity; 12 predicted patients were CT-confirmed with GO in a median of 6.5 months. Sample size was not statistically predetermined, and group allocation was not concealed from the investigators. Most expanded thyroid clonotypes with a frequency above 0.001 also appeared in blood, which suggests that blood repertoires may reflect the immune response in the thyroid.

The hyperthyroidism patients were 18 to 65 years old and newly diagnosed, with a disease duration of less than 2 months. Patients were excluded if they had other autoimmune diseases, uncontrolled infections, pregnancy or lactation. Diagnosis relied on clinical symptoms, serum thyroxine, TRAb, thyroid ultrasound and orbital computed tomography. Trizol reagent was used to extract the total RNA, and its quality was then checked on an Agilent 2100 Bioanalyzer. This sequence uses TRBV25-1 and TRBJ1-2, with TRBD1 tentatively as D gene (5 bases match). The TCR sequence derives from an adult man with Graves' hyperthyroidism. Sequenced material: peripheral blood or thyroid tissue (not recorded which). In nucleotide form, the sequence is TGTGCCACCAACCAGGGTCGCGGGTATGGCTACACCTTC. Its protein product is CATNQGRGYGYTF.